The T cell receptor beta chain under discussion was sequenced for a study of monozygotic twins with cystic fibrosis. Libraries were prepared by immunoSEQ multiplex PCR; TCRdb keeps only in-frame clonotypes and omits some of them. The sample has around 34,000 clones, about 92% seen once. The V gene lost 6 bases and the J gene lost 5 bases, with 13 bases spanning the gap. The CDR3 runs 12 residues. Germline V gives CDR1 SQVTM, CDR2 ANQGSEA. This receptor was identified in a girl under 10 years old with cystic fibrosis. This chain joins TRBV29-1 and TRBJ1-2, with D tentatively TRBD1 (5 bases). The sequencing input was blood. The CDR3 DNA reads as TGCAGCGTATCCGGGACGGAATATGGCTACACCTTC. Amino acids: CSVSGTEYGYTF.